What follows are 23 T cell receptor beta chains derived from one specimen sequenced in a study of cytomegalovirus exposure and HLA in healthy donors (dated by TCRdb to 2016 to 2017). The library came from the immunoSEQ multiplex PCR assay. The multiplex PCR relied on a mix of 60 forward primers for TCR Vbeta segments and 13 reverse primers for TCR Jbeta segments. TCRdb took over this immuneACCESS table, retaining in-frame rearrangements with V and J assigned. Such tables are incomplete; in checked studies, under half of the missing clones stem from an unresolved V gene, and the remainder is unexplained. The sample profile shows roughly 150,000 clones; around 80% of them were found once. Roughly 1.6% of the sample is taken by the ten largest. Sequencing was done on a sample of PBMCs. Every receptor here comes from a middle-aged man in good health and CMV-seronegative.

The rearrangement uses TRBV25-1 and TRBJ1-2; 9 nucleotides agree with TRBD1. From germline, CDR1 is MGHDK and CDR2 SYGVNS. CDR3 length: 17 residues. The V segment lost 5 bases and the J segment 2 bases; nucleotides outside the gene matches: 12. DNA for the CDR3: TGTGCCAGCAGTACTACCGATAACGGACAGGGGAACTATGGCTACACCTTC. Translating it yields CASSTTDNGQGNYGYTF.

The gene calls are TRBV4-1 and TRBJ2-1, with 7 bases that match TRBD2. CDR1 and CDR2 from the germline V gene are MGHRA and YSYEKL. The CDR3 totals 15 residues. V gave up 6 bases and J gave up 4 bases; unmatched junction bases: 9. Here the CDR3 DNA reads TGCGCCAGCAGACCCCCCGGGACTAAGTACAATGAGCAGTTCTTC. Translation: CASRPPGTKYNEQFF.

The chain recombines TRBV7-3 with TRBJ2-2; weak D call: TRBD1 (6 bases). CDR3 length: 15 residues. The V and J ends lost 5 bases and 0 bases respectively, with 10 bases between them. Germline CDR1 SGHTA, CDR2 FQGTGA. The CDR3 nucleotides are TGTGCCAGCAGCCTGACAGGAGCGAACACCGGGGAGCTGTTTTTT. This codes for CASSLTGANTGELFF.

With regard to this clone: The junction does not match germline at one end; this may be a read error. The CDR3 sequence is CSSSPGTGILGELFF. CDR3 nucleotides: TGTTCCAGCAGCCCCGGGACAGGGATTCTCGGCGAGCTGTTTTTT. The rearrangement joins TRBV7-9 to TRBJ2-2, with 9 nucleotides matching TRBD1. The CDR3 runs to 15 residues. Germline V gene sequence: CDR1 SEHNR, CDR2 FQNEAQ (reference sequence).

This clone was seen only once. The rearrangement uses TRBV18 and TRBJ2-3; possible D gene TRBD1, 5 bases. The CDR3 is 14 amino acids. The V end lost 6 bases, the J end lost 2 bases, and 12 bases lay between the germline ends. From germline, CDR1 is KGHSH and CDR2 LQKENI. This CDR3 reads CASSDSLYTDTQYF. CDR3 nucleotides: TGTGCCAGCTCTGACAGTCTCTACACAGATACGCAGTATTTT.

The V call is TRBV7-3, the J call TRBJ2-3; 10 bases line up with TRBD2. Germline-derived CDR1 and CDR2 are SGHTA and FQGTGA. CDR3 length: 16 residues. V lost 2 bases and J lost 2; bases outside the gene matches: 4. The CDR3 sequence: CASSLRLAGPTDTQYF. CDR3 DNA sequence: TGTGCCAGCAGCTTACGACTAGCGGGTCCCACAGATACGCAGTATTTT.

This clone has more than one count but fewer than ten. The chain uses TRBV5-1 and TRBJ2-7, with 7 bases aligning to TRBD2. V lost 1 base, J lost 2 bases, and 0 bases stayed unmatched. CDR1 is SGHRS, CDR2 YFSETQ, per germline. The CDR3 runs to 13 residues. The CDR3 coding sequence is TGCGCCAGCAGCTTGAGCGGGGCCTACGAGCAGTACTTC. Its protein is CASSLSGAYEQYF.

The chain has TRBV18 and TRBJ2-1; 14 bases line up with TRBD2. Losses at the gene ends were 2 bases for V and 15 bases for J; bases not matched to a gene: 6. From germline, CDR1 is KGHSH and CDR2 LQKENI. CDR3 length: 14 residues. The CDR3 sequence is CASSPGTSGSLGFF. In DNA, the CDR3 is TGTGCCAGCTCACCAGGGACTAGCGGGAGTTTAGGGTTCTTC.

This chain joins TRBV30 and TRBJ2-2; D not certain. Germline CDR1 reads GTSNPN; CDR2 reads SVGIG (reference sequence). This CDR3 spans 13 amino acids. V lost 3 bases to trimming and J lost 7 bases, with 12 bases between them. The CDR3 protein is CAWSPSTIGELFF. The CDR3 region has the DNA TGTGCCTGGAGCCCCTCTACGATCGGGGAGCTGTTTTTT.

The chain joins TRBV29-1 to TRBJ2-4, with D perhaps TRBD2 (6 bases). V lost 7 bases to trimming and J lost 2 bases, with 15 bases between them. CDR3 length equals 14 residues. CDR1 is SQVTM and CDR2 is ANQGSEA in the germline V gene. CDR3 in amino acids: CSGTYGTSKNIQYF. CDR3 coding DNA: TGCAGCGGGACATACGGGACTTCCAAAAACATTCAGTACTTC. The full variable domain, with the rest looked up from reference TRBV29-1 and TRBJ2-4, is SAVISQKPSRDICQRGTSLTIQCQVDSQVTMMFWYRQQPGQSLTLIATANQGSEATYESGFVIDKFPISRPNLTFSTLTVSNMSPEDSSIYLCSGTYGTSKNIQYFGAGTRLSVL.

V usage is TRBV6-6 and J usage is TRBJ2-7, with unresolved D. V was pared by 4 bases and J by 2 bases, with 9 bases between. This CDR3 has 13 residues. Per germline, CDR1 MNHNY and CDR2 SVGAGI (reference sequence). The CDR3 DNA reads TGTGCCAGCAGTTCATCTATGACCTACGAGCAGTACTTC. It translates to CASSSSMTYEQYF.

The gene calls are TRBV12-5 and TRBJ2-5; TRBD2 matches 8 bases. V trimming: 4 bases; J trimming: 2 bases; junction bases outside the gene matches: 18. Germline CDR1 LGHNT, CDR2 FRNRAP. There are 19 residues in the CDR3. CDR3 sequence: CASGSWGASSGMNQETQYF. The CDR3 DNA sequence: TGTGCTAGTGGTTCTTGGGGGGCAAGTAGCGGGATGAATCAAGAGACCCAGTACTTC.

This chain links TRBV18 with TRBJ1-5, with 10 bases lining up with TRBD1. CDR1 is KGHSH and CDR2 is LQKENI in the germline V gene. The CDR3 consists of 16 residues. V gave up 3 bases and J gave up 5 bases; unmatched junction bases: 7. CDR3 nucleotide sequence: TGTGCCAGCTCACCGATGACAGGGGGCCGAGATCAGCCCCAGCATTTT. Its translation is CASSPMTGGRDQPQHF.

The CDR3 DNA sequence: TGCGCCAGCAGCTTGGGATCTAGCGGGAGTGGCACCGGGGAGCTGTTTTTT. Translating gives CASSLGSSGSGTGELFF. The chain combines TRBV5-1 with TRBJ2-2; 10 positions agree with TRBD2. From germline, CDR1 is SGHRS and CDR2 YFSETQ. After removal of 0 bases from V and 4 bases from J, the junction contained 6 bases not matched to a gene. The CDR3 has 17 residues.

The chain employs TRBV10-2 and TRBJ2-1; 9 bases match TRBD2. The trim removed 7 bases at V and 1 base at J, leaving 11 bases unmatched. Germline loops: CDR1 WSHSY, CDR2 SAAADI. The CDR3 sequence is 17 residues long. The CDR3 DNA is TGCGCCAGCATCAATGAGGCCAGCGGGAGGTCCTACAATGAGCAGTTCTTC. It yields the protein CASINEASGRSYNEQFF.

CDR3 DNA: TGCGCCAGCAGGGAGACAGGAACAGCTTTCTTT. Translation: CASRETGTAFF. The V gene is TRBV5-1, the J gene TRBJ1-1; a weak D match, TRBD1 (6 bases). V lost 5 bases to trimming and J lost 10 bases, with 12 bases between them. CDR1 is SGHRS and CDR2 is YFSETQ in the germline V gene. CDR3 length: 11 residues.

This clone turned up a few times. The gene calls are TRBV7-2 and TRBJ2-1; a weak D match, TRBD2 (5 bases). V lost 1 base and J lost 5, with 9 bases in between. The CDR3 totals 14 residues. From germline, CDR1 is SGHTA and CDR2 FQGNSA. CDR3 DNA: TGTGCCAGCAGCTTAGGGACTGGAAACAATGAGCAGTTCTTC. Protein sequence: CASSLGTGNNEQFF.

The genes are TRBV5-1 and TRBJ2-5; D is possibly TRBD2 (6 bases). The J call may be incorrect, as the DNA end agrees better with TRBJ2-7. The CDR3 loop spans 15 amino acids. Germline values: CDR1 SGHRS, CDR2 YFSETQ. DNA for the CDR3: TGCGCCAGCAGCGTGCAGGCGACTAGGGTTTACGAGCAGTACTTC. Its translation: CASSVQATRVYEQYF.

The chain recombines TRBV29-1 with TRBJ2-7, with 10 bases fitting TRBD1. The CDR3 is 13 residues long. V lost 7 bases, J lost 2 bases, and 5 bases stayed unmatched. Germline V CDR1 and CDR2: SQVTM, ANQGSEA. The CDR3 is CSGGQGIPYEQYF. The DNA of the CDR3 is TGCAGCGGGGGACAGGGGATTCCCTACGAGCAGTACTTC.

The chain combines TRBV13 with TRBJ2-7, with 8 bases fitting TRBD1. J lost 4 bases, V lost 5 bases, and 7 bases had no gene match. Germline V gene sequence: CDR1 PRHDT, CDR2 FYEKMQ (reference sequence). The CDR3 covers 14 residues. The CDR3 sequence: CASSARDRFYEQYF. DNA for the CDR3: TGTGCCAGCAGCGCGAGGGACAGGTTTTACGAGCAGTACTTC.

The chain has TRBV9 and TRBJ2-7, with D maybe TRBD2 (6 bases). The CDR3 is 19 residues long. Germline lookup yields CDR1 SGDLS and CDR2 YYNGEE. V shed 0 bases and J shed 3 bases, with 25 bases lying between them. The CDR3 DNA follows: TGTGCCAGCAGCGTAGGTCGCCAGTGGACTACTAGCAAAATCTACGAGCAGTACGTC. It encodes CASSVGRQWTTSKIYEQYV.

This clone was seen once. The V call is TRBV7-9, the J call TRBJ1-1, with D maybe TRBD1 (5 bases). The CDR3 is 14 residues long. The V gene's germline CDR1 is SEHNR and CDR2 FQNEAQ (reference sequence). V dropped 1 base and J dropped 5 bases, with 11 bases sitting between them. CDR3 amino acids: CASSLGTIKTEAFF. The CDR3, as DNA: TGTGCCAGCAGCTTAGGGACAATAAAGACTGAAGCTTTCTTT. Full variable domain (outside the CDR3, taken from reference TRBV7-9 and TRBJ1-1): DTGVSQNPRHKITKRGQNVTFRCDPISEHNRLYWYRQTLGQGPEFLTYFQNEAQLEKSRLLSDRFSAERPKGSFSTLEIQRTEQGDSAMYLCASSLGTIKTEAFFGQGTRLTVV.

V and J are TRBV5-4 and TRBJ1-1; possible D gene TRBD1, 5 bases. The CDR3 contains 17 residues. CDR1 is SGHNT and CDR2 is YYREEE in the germline V gene (reference sequence). V was clipped by 6 bases and J by 4 bases, with 25 bases between them. CDR3: CASKLWVIGGSTTEAFF. The CDR3 coding sequence is TGTGCCAGCAAGCTGTGGGTGATCGGGGGATCGACCACTGAAGCTTTCTTT. Combining the CDR3 with reference TRBV5-4 and TRBJ1-1 gives the whole variable domain ETGVTQSPTHLIKTRGQQVTLRCSSQSGHNTVSWYQQALGQGPQFIFQYYREEENGRGNFPPRFSGLQFPNYSSELNVNALELDDSALYLCASKLWVIGGSTTEAFFGQGTRLTVV.